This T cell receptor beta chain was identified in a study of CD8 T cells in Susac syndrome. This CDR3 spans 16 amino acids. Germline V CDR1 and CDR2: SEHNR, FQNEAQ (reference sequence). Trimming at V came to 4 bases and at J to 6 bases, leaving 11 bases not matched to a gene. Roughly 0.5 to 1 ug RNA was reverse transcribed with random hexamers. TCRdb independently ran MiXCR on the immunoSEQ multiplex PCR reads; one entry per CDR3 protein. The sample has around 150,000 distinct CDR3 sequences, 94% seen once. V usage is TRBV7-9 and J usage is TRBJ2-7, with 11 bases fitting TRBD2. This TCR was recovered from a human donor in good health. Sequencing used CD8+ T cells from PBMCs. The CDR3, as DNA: TGTGCCAGCAGCTCGTACATAGCGGGAGGGCCTGTCGAGCAGTACTTC. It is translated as CASSSYIAGGPVEQYF.